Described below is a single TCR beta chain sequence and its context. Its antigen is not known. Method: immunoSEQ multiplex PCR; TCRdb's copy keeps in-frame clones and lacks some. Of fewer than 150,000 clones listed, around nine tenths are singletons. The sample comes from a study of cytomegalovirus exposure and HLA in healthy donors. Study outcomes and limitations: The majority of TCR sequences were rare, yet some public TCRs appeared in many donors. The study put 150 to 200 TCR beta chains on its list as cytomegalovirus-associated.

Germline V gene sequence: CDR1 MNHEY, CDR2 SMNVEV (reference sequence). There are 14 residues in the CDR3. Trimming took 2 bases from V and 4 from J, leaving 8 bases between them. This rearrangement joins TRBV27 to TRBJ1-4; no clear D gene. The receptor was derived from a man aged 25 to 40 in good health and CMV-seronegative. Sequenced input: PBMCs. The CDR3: CASSLTAVNEKLFF. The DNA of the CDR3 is TGTGCCAGCAGTTTAACAGCAGTTAATGAAAAACTGTTTTTT. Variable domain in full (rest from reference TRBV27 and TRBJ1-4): EAQVTQNPRYLITVTGKKLTVTCSQNMNHEYMSWYRQDPGLGLRQIYYSMNVEVTDKGDVPEGYKVSRKEKRNFPLILESPSPNQTSLYFCASSLTAVNEKLFFGSGTQLSVL.